Presented here are 27 T cell receptor beta chains from one specimen sequenced in a study of blood T cell repertoires in COVID-19. Produced via immunoSEQ multiplex PCR; TCRdb's table is partial and in-frame only. Here the sample spans about 180,000 clones, approximately 83% being singletons. The sequencing sample was made of peripheral blood. The receptors originated from a woman aged 40-49 years with COVID-19, enrolled during active disease.

V and J are TRBV3-1 (or the pseudogene TRBV3-2) and TRBJ2-5, with 15 bases identical to TRBD2. The CDR3 sequence is 16 residues long. V trimming: 4 bases; J trimming: 5 bases; junction bases outside the gene matches: 5. The germline V gene encodes CDR1 LGHDT and CDR2 YNNKEL (reference sequence). The CDR3: CASSRGLAGGFETQYF. The CDR3 DNA sequence: TGTGCCAGCAGCCGCGGACTAGCGGGGGGGTTTGAGACCCAGTACTTC.

V and J are TRBV4-1 and TRBJ1-2, with TRBD1 matching over 7 bases. Germline V gene data show CDR1 as MGHRA and CDR2 as YSYEKL. Germline trimming cut 5 bases from V and 4 bases from J; bases unmatched to any gene: 10. This CDR3 is 15 amino acids long. In DNA form, the CDR3 reads TGCGCCAGCAGCGAGGGGAAAGGGGGCACCTATGGCTACACCTTC. Amino acid sequence: CASSEGKGGTYGYTF.

The chain combines TRBV11-2 with TRBJ1-1; D unclear. The CDR3 loop spans 13 amino acids. Trimming removed 2 bases at V and 3 bases at J, with 7 bases between. Germline V gene data show CDR1 as SGHAT and CDR2 as FQNNGV. The CDR3: CASSLYEYTEAFF. The CDR3, as DNA: TGTGCCAGCAGCTTATATGAGTACACTGAAGCTTTCTTT.

This clone was counted only a few times. The chain carries TRBV12-3 or TRBV12-4 and TRBJ1-1; D gene ambiguous. V lost 6 bases to trimming and J lost 3 bases, with 8 bases between them. This CDR3 is built from 12 residues. The CDR3 region has the DNA TGTGCCAGCAGCCTACGTTACACTGAAGCTTTCTTT. Translating gives CASSLRYTEAFF.

The J gene is TRBJ2-6, the V gene TRBV5-6; D uncertain. V was cut by 4 bases and J by 4 bases, with 18 bases left in between. CDR1 is SGHDT and CDR2 is YYEEEE in the germline V gene. The CDR3 covers 17 residues. CDR3: CASSPPQLRLGANVLTF. The DNA for the CDR3 is TGTGCCAGCAGCCCCCCCCAATTACGACTCGGGGCCAACGTCCTGACTTTC.

The chain couples TRBV7-2 to TRBJ1-5; TRBD1 might be the D (5 bases). Trimming removed 2 bases from V and 6 bases from J, with 17 bases in between. Germline values: CDR1 SGHTA, CDR2 FQGNSA. The CDR3 contains 16 residues. This CDR3 reads CASSLSRGSVPQPQHF. The CDR3 coding sequence is TGTGCCAGCAGCTTATCTCGGGGGTCGGTTCCTCAGCCCCAGCATTTT.

In regard to this clone: This could be a read error, since a much larger clone is one nucleotide away. Other DNA variants within this sample encode the same CDR3. V gene TRBV18 combines with J gene TRBJ1-1; 9 positions agree with TRBD1. The CDR3 contains 14 residues. V shed 3 bases, J shed 1 base, and the junction held 0 bases outside the gene matches. The germline V gene encodes CDR1 KGHSH and CDR2 LQKENI. DNA of the CDR3: TGTGCCAGCTCACCGGACAGGGGGAACACTGAAGCTTTCTTT. Its translation is CASSPDRGNTEAFF.

This clone was detected only a few times. The chain is built from TRBV6-5 and TRBJ1-5; D uncertain. Germline-derived CDR1 and CDR2 are MNHEY and SVGAGI. The CDR3 has 13 amino acids. V was pared by 2 bases and J by 4 bases, with 6 bases between. The CDR3 bases are TGTGCCAGCAGTTACAGGGAGAATCAGCCCCAGCATTTT. This codes for CASSYRENQPQHF.

The CDR3 loop is CASTEVAGGPYEQYF. The DNA of the CDR3 is TGTGCCAGCACCGAGGTGGCGGGGGGGCCTTACGAGCAGTACTTC. The chain recombines TRBV6-5 with TRBJ2-7; TRBD2 matches 9 bases. The CDR3 covers 15 residues. Germline V lookup: CDR1 MNHEY, CDR2 SVGAGI. J was trimmed by 4 bases and V by 7 bases; bases with no gene match: 11.

The J gene is TRBJ2-7, the V gene TRBV7-2; TRBD2 aligns across 8 bases. CDR1 and CDR2 from the germline V gene are SGHTA and FQGNSA. Trimming removed 4 bases from V and 6 bases from J; junction bases left unmatched: 8. The CDR3 spans 14 residues. The CDR3 DNA follows: TGTGCCAGCAGCTCCCCGGGACTAGTTGTCGAGCAGTACTTC. This codes for CASSSPGLVVEQYF. Together with reference TRBV7-2 and TRBJ2-7, the CDR3 gives the full variable domain: GAGVSQSPSNKVTEKGKDVELRCDPISGHTALYWYRQSLGQGLEFLIYFQGNSAPDKSGLPSDRFSAERTGGSVSTLTIQRTQQEDSAVYLCASSSPGLVVEQYFGPGTRLTVT.

This clone was seen ten or more times. The genes are TRBV6-5 and TRBJ1-5, with 9 bases that match TRBD1. Per the germline V gene, CDR1 is MNHEY and CDR2 is SVGAGI. With V trimmed by 4 bases and J by 4 bases, 5 bases remained unmatched. The CDR3 contains 15 residues. CDR3 sequence reads: CASSWTGAYNQPQHF. CDR3 bases: TGTGCCAGCAGTTGGACAGGGGCCTATAATCAGCCCCAGCATTTT.

The chain is built from TRBV7-9 and TRBJ2-3; D is undetermined. Trimming pared 1 base from V and 2 bases from J, leaving 13 bases between. Germline V lookup: CDR1 SEHNR, CDR2 FQNEAQ (reference sequence). The CDR3 loop spans 16 amino acids. The CDR3 loop reads CASSLDPGGYTDTQYF. Written as DNA, the CDR3 is TGTGCCAGCAGCTTAGATCCGGGTGGCTACACAGATACGCAGTATTTT.

The rearrangement uses TRBV15 and TRBJ1-2; D gene unclear. Germline V gene data show CDR1 as LNHNV and CDR2 as YYDKDF (reference sequence). The CDR3 runs 12 residues. Trimming took 3 bases from V and 8 from J, leaving 10 bases between them. CDR3 region: CATSSQLRGYTF. The CDR3 region has the DNA TGTGCCACCAGCAGTCAGTTGAGGGGCTACACCTTC.

The chain joins TRBV11-3 to TRBJ1-6; D is uncertain. CDR3 length: 14 amino acids. Trimming left V 6 bases short and J 10 bases short, with 16 bases between. Germline assignment: CDR1 SGHNT and CDR2 YENEEA. CDR3 sequence: CASSWGGLGSPLHF. In DNA form, the CDR3 reads TGTGCCAGCAGTTGGGGAGGGCTTGGATCACCCCTCCACTTT.

This chain connects TRBV6-5 to TRBJ1-1; 7 bases line up with TRBD1. This CDR3 comprises 13 residues. V shed 6 bases and J 4 bases; nucleotides not matched to a gene: 5. In germline, CDR1 is MNHEY, CDR2 SVGAGI. The DNA of the CDR3 is TGTGCCAGCAGCGACAGGGTCGCCACTGAAGCTTTCTTT. Translated: CASSDRVATEAFF.

The gene calls are TRBV3-1 (or the pseudogene TRBV3-2) and TRBJ2-5; D perhaps matches TRBD2 (5 bases). Per germline, CDR1 LGHDT and CDR2 YNNKEL (reference sequence). With 0 bases removed from V and 1 base from J, the gap between germline ends came to 9 bases. The CDR3 covers 15 residues. CDR3 bases: TGTGCCAGCAGCCAAGATCCCCGGGGCCAAGAGACCCAGTACTTC. Its protein is CASSQDPRGQETQYF.

The chain couples TRBV5-1 to TRBJ1-1, with 9 bases fitting TRBD1. The CDR3 is 17 amino acids. Germline CDR1 SGHRS, CDR2 YFSETQ. Trimming at V came to 3 bases and at J to 5 bases, leaving 14 bases not matched to a gene. The chain's CDR3 is CASSSFGTGTGGTEAFF. CDR3 bases: TGCGCCAGCAGCTCCTTTGGGACAGGGACGGGAGGGACTGAAGCTTTCTTT.

The chain uses TRBV5-4 and TRBJ1-1, with a weak D call TRBD1 (5 bases). The CDR3 loop spans 12 amino acids. Trimming shortened V by 2 bases and J by 7 bases, and 9 bases separated the two germline ends. The germline gives CDR1 SGHNT, CDR2 YYREEE (reference sequence). CDR3 DNA: TGTGCCAGCAGCTTCTCGGGGGTTGAAGCTTTCTTT. Its translation: CASSFSGVEAFF.

The chain carries TRBV6-5 and TRBJ1-1; D ambiguous. V was shortened by 9 bases and J by 2 bases, with 16 bases between the two germline ends. The CDR3 covers 14 residues. Germline CDR1 and CDR2: MNHEY and SVGAGI. In DNA, the CDR3 is TGTGCCAGTTGGCGGAGGGTGGGAAACACTGAAGCTTTCTTT. Translating it yields CASWRRVGNTEAFF.

The V call is TRBV10-2, the J call TRBJ2-1; 9 positions agree with TRBD2. The V and J ends lost 2 bases and 4 bases, in that order; junction bases with no gene match: 9. Germline CDR1 reads WSHSY; CDR2 reads SAAADI. The CDR3 has 17 amino acids. CDR3 loop: CASSEPLSGSFYNEQFF. The DNA for the CDR3 is TGCGCCAGCAGTGAGCCCCTTAGCGGGAGTTTTTACAATGAGCAGTTCTTC.

The CDR3 loop is CASSLDGGGNQPQHF. The CDR3 DNA follows: TGCGCCAGCAGCTTGGACGGGGGTGGCAATCAGCCCCAGCATTTT. This chain joins TRBV5-1 and TRBJ1-5, with a tentative D call TRBD1 (5 bases). The germline gives CDR1 SGHRS, CDR2 YFSETQ. The V and J ends lost 0 bases and 2 bases respectively, with 9 bases between them. The length of the CDR3 is 15 residues.

The chain joins TRBV11-2 to TRBJ1-4; unclear D gene. Germline V gives CDR1 SGHAT, CDR2 FQNNGV. The CDR3 has 15 residues. The V end was cut by 3 bases, the J end by 7 bases, with 15 bases between. The CDR3 coding sequence is TGTGCCAGCAGCTTCCCGGGGTCCGGCGGTGAAAAACTGTTTTTT. As protein: CASSFPGSGGEKLFF.

This sequence joins TRBV5-1 and TRBJ2-1; 11 bases map to TRBD2. V shed 0 bases and J 7 bases; nucleotides not matched to a gene: 6. Per germline, CDR1 SGHRS and CDR2 YFSETQ. There are 16 residues in the CDR3. CDR3 sequence: CASSLAASGGKNEQFF. CDR3 bases: TGCGCCAGCAGCTTGGCCGCTAGCGGGGGGAAAAATGAGCAGTTCTTC.

The chain recombines TRBV19 with TRBJ1-2, with 8 positions matching TRBD1. This CDR3 spans 13 amino acids. J lost 7 bases, V lost 3 bases, and 4 bases had no gene match. Germline CDR1 is LNHDA and CDR2 is SQIVND (reference sequence). CDR3 coding DNA: TGTGCCAGTAGTATCGGGACAGGAGGTGGCTACACCTTC. It translates to CASSIGTGGGYTF.

The chain uses TRBV6-6 and TRBJ1-1, with D hard to call. Looked up from germline, CDR1 is MNHNY and CDR2 is SVGAGI (reference sequence). The CDR3 is made up of 13 amino acids. V lost 7 bases and J lost 5, with 14 bases in between. CDR3 sequence reads: CASTPFPGTEAFF. The CDR3 nucleotides are TGTGCCAGCACTCCTTTTCCGGGGACTGAAGCTTTCTTT.

The rearrangement links TRBV28 to TRBJ1-1; tentative D call: TRBD1 (6 bases). V was clipped by 4 bases and J by 6 bases, with 9 bases between them. There are 12 residues in the CDR3. Germline V CDR1 and CDR2: MDHEN, SYDVKM. This CDR3 is CASSSQGSEAFF. The CDR3 DNA reads TGTGCCAGCAGTTCACAGGGTTCTGAAGCTTTCTTT.

This clone turned up a few times. CDR3 protein: CASSQSRAAFF. The CDR3 region has the DNA TGCGCCAGCAGCCAGAGCAGGGCAGCTTTCTTT. This chain joins TRBV4-1 and TRBJ1-1; TRBD1 is a possible D gene (5 bases). The CDR3 covers 11 residues. Germline V CDR1 and CDR2: MGHRA, YSYEKL. The V gene lost 3 bases and the J gene lost 10 bases, with 9 bases spanning the gap.